These 21 T cell receptor beta chains originate from one sample sequenced in a study of PD-L1 blockade in urothelial cancer. Indicated time point: pretreatment peripheral blood. Here immunoSEQ multiplex PCR was the method, and the copy in TCRdb shows in-frame clones only, minus some. The sample contains 40,000 to 55,000 clones, roughly 84% of which appear only once. The material sequenced was PBMCs, taken around atezolizumab (anti-PD-L1) treatment. The source of these receptors is a man in his 60s with urothelial cancer.

The rearrangement links TRBV18 to TRBJ2-7, with TRBD2 matching over 13 bases. The CDR3 consists of 17 residues. V lost 6 bases to trimming and J lost 2 bases; unmatched junction nucleotides: 10. Germline V gives CDR1 KGHSH, CDR2 LQKENI. The CDR3 spells CASSLTTSGRFTYEQYF. In nucleotides, the CDR3 is TGTGCCAGCTCCCTCACGACTAGCGGGAGGTTCACCTACGAGCAGTACTTC.

As regards this clone: Other DNA sequences in this specimen translate into the identical CDR3. The CDR3 DNA reads as TGTGCCTGGAGTGGACAGGGGGATCAGCCCCAGCATTTT. As protein: CAWSGQGDQPQHF. This chain links TRBV30 with TRBJ1-5; 9 bases fit TRBD1. V dropped 1 base and J dropped 5; count of bases not matched to a gene: 0. The CDR3 has 13 residues. From germline, CDR1 is GTSNPN and CDR2 SVGIG (reference sequence).

V usage is TRBV5-1 and J usage is TRBJ2-2, with TRBD2 matching over 7 bases. The V gene's germline CDR1 is SGHRS and CDR2 YFSETQ. The J segment lost 8 bases and the V segment lost 2 bases, leaving 9 bases of the junction unmatched. This CDR3 contains 15 residues. CDR3 nucleotides: TGCGCCAGCAGCTTACCTAGCGGAGTAGCGGGGGAGCTGTTTTTT. It is translated as CASSLPSGVAGELFF.

The chain carries TRBV5-1 and TRBJ1-2, with 9 bases matching TRBD1. This CDR3 contains 17 residues. V dropped 3 bases and J dropped 7; count of bases not matched to a gene: 16. Germline CDR1 reads SGHRS; CDR2 reads YFSETQ. CDR3 in DNA: TGCGCCAGCAGCTCTCGGACAGGGGAGGGGTCCGTTCGTGGCTACACCTTC. Its translation is CASSSRTGEGSVRGYTF.

This chain uses TRBV2 with TRBJ1-3; 7 bases match TRBD1. J lost 4 bases, V lost 6 bases, and 6 bases had no gene match. The V gene's germline CDR1 is SNHLY and CDR2 FYNNEI. This CDR3 spans 14 amino acids. The CDR3 bases are TGTGCCAGCAGCGATACAGGGGACGGAAACACCATATATTTT. Translating gives CASSDTGDGNTIYF.

The chain recombines TRBV7-6 with TRBJ2-2, with D maybe TRBD2 (7 bases). The CDR3 loop spans 16 amino acids. V lost 7 bases and J lost 4, with 19 bases in between. Germline V gives CDR1 SGHVS, CDR2 FNYEAQ. CDR3 nucleotides: TGTGCCAGCAACCACCCCAGGGGAGGGGGCACCGGGGAGCTGTTTTTT. Translated: CASNHPRGGGTGELFF.

The genes are TRBV2 and TRBJ2-7; 10 nucleotides line up with TRBD1. The CDR3 sequence is 15 residues long. J was trimmed by 5 bases and V by 8 bases; bases with no gene match: 12. Germline values: CDR1 SNHLY, CDR2 FYNNEI. The CDR3 sequence: CASGALGTGEHEQYF. Here the CDR3 DNA reads TGTGCCAGCGGCGCTTTAGGGACAGGGGAACACGAGCAGTACTTC.

The CDR3 DNA reads as TGTGCCAGCAGCCCTACAGGGGCCCAGAACGAGCAGTACTTC. Protein: CASSPTGAQNEQYF. The chain employs TRBV5-4 and TRBJ2-7, with TRBD1 matching 7 bases. Trimming took 4 bases from V and 5 from J; bases not matched to a gene: 9. The CDR3 loop spans 14 amino acids. The germline gives CDR1 SGHNT, CDR2 YYREEE (reference sequence). The whole variable domain, filled in from reference TRBV5-4 and TRBJ2-7, reads ETGVTQSPTHLIKTRGQQVTLRCSSQSGHNTVSWYQQALGQGPQFIFQYYREEENGRGNFPPRFSGLQFPNYSSELNVNALELDDSALYLCASSPTGAQNEQYFGPGTRLTVT.

The V gene is TRBV29-1, the J gene TRBJ1-2; no firm D call. This CDR3 comprises 15 residues. Trimming cost V 0 bases and J 6 bases, with 17 bases left between them. Germline values: CDR1 SQVTM, CDR2 ANQGSEA. This CDR3 reads CSVEDRLRTEHGYTF. CDR3 nucleotide sequence: TGCAGCGTTGAAGATCGATTAAGAACAGAACATGGCTACACCTTC.

The chain carries TRBV7-2 and TRBJ1-5, with D unclear. The V end was cut by 6 bases, the J end by 0 bases, with 9 bases between. The CDR3 is 14 amino acids. CDR1 SGHTA and CDR2 FQGNSA come from the germline V gene. CDR3 in DNA: TGTGCCAGCAGTTTTGGCAGTAGCAATCAGCCCCAGCATTTT. Amino acid sequence: CASSFGSSNQPQHF.

V and J are TRBV11-3 and TRBJ2-7; D possibly corresponds to TRBD1 (6 bases). The CDR3 extends over 14 amino acids. The germline CDR1 and CDR2 sequences are SGHNT and YENEEA. Trimming shortened V by 2 bases and J by 5 bases, and 13 bases separated the two germline ends. CDR3 DNA: TGTGCCAGCAGCTTAAGGGGGAGACGTGACGAGCAGTACTTC. Its protein is CASSLRGRRDEQYF.

The V and J genes are TRBV18 and TRBJ2-1; D unresolved. Germline CDR1 KGHSH, CDR2 LQKENI. This CDR3 has 15 amino acids. Trimming took off 3 bases at V and 0 bases at J, with 9 bases between the two ends. CDR3 residues: CASSPRIISYNEQFF. In DNA, the CDR3 is TGTGCCAGCTCACCCCGTATTATCTCCTACAATGAGCAGTTCTTC.

The rearrangement joins TRBV29-1 to TRBJ2-2; 12 nucleotides align to TRBD2. CDR1 is SQVTM and CDR2 is ANQGSEA in the germline V gene. After removal of 2 bases from V and 0 bases from J, the junction contained 4 bases not matched to a gene. The CDR3 length is 17 residues. In nucleotides, the CDR3 is TGCAGCGTTGAATTTGGACTAGCGGGGTCGAACACCGGGGAGCTGTTTTTT. Protein product: CSVEFGLAGSNTGELFF.

The gene calls are TRBV5-1 and TRBJ1-4, with D unresolved. With 6 bases removed from V and 6 bases from J, the gap between germline ends came to 12 bases. The CDR3 consists of 13 residues. In germline, CDR1 is SGHRS, CDR2 YFSETQ. The CDR3 nucleotides read TGCGCCAGCACGAGTGGAGCGGATGAAAAACTGTTTTTT. It codes for CASTSGADEKLFF.

V gene TRBV4-1 combines with J gene TRBJ2-7, with unresolved D. The CDR3 extends over 14 amino acids. Germline V CDR1 and CDR2: MGHRA, YSYEKL. The ends were cut back, 1 base at V and 0 bases at J, with 7 bases in the middle. The CDR3 spells CASSQASFSYEQYF. The CDR3, as DNA: TGCGCCAGCAGCCAAGCCTCGTTCTCCTACGAGCAGTACTTC.

Here the CDR3 DNA reads TGTGCCAGCACCGGACAGAGATACGAGCAGTACTTC. Its protein product is CASTGQRYEQYF. The V gene is TRBV6-1, the J gene TRBJ2-7; D is possibly TRBD1 (6 bases). V lost 7 bases to trimming and J lost 4 bases, with 11 bases between them. Germline V gives CDR1 MNHNS, CDR2 SASEGT. This CDR3 contains 12 residues.

The table lists this clone with a count of one. V and J are TRBV27 and TRBJ2-2, with 8 bases matching TRBD1. Trimming removed 5 bases from V and 3 bases from J; junction bases left unmatched: 5. The CDR3 extends over 15 amino acids. CDR1 and CDR2 from the germline V gene are MNHEY and SMNVEV (reference sequence). CDR3 protein: CASSTRTGHTGELFF. Here the CDR3 DNA reads TGTGCCAGCAGTACCCGGACAGGGCACACCGGGGAGCTGTTTTTT.

The gene calls are TRBV4-2 and TRBJ2-7, with a weak D call TRBD1 (5 bases). This CDR3 comprises 14 residues. Deletions cut 2 bases from V and 3 bases from J, with 11 bases between. Germline V gene sequence: CDR1 LGHNA, CDR2 YNFKEQ. The CDR3 loop is CASSQTGSLYEQYF. As DNA, the CDR3 is TGTGCCAGCAGCCAAACAGGATCCCTCTACGAGCAGTACTTC.

The rearrangement joins TRBV19 to TRBJ1-2, with 9 bases identical to TRBD1. The CDR3 loop spans 14 amino acids. Per the germline V gene, CDR1 is LNHDA and CDR2 is SQIVND (reference sequence). With V trimmed by 8 bases and J by 3 bases, 7 bases remained unmatched. The CDR3 is CASWPGTGYYGYTF. CDR3 nucleotides: TGTGCCAGTTGGCCCGGGACAGGGTACTATGGCTACACCTTC.

The chain links TRBV6-5 to TRBJ2-5; perhaps TRBD1 as D (7 bases). There are 13 residues in the CDR3. The V gene lost 5 bases and the J gene lost 5 bases, with 12 bases spanning the gap. From germline, CDR1 is MNHEY and CDR2 SVGAGI. CDR3 protein: CASSQPGGETQYF. The CDR3 DNA reads as TGTGCCAGCAGTCAACCAGGGGGGGAGACCCAGTACTTC.

V is TRBV7-9 and J is TRBJ1-4, with 10 bases lining up with TRBD1. CDR1 and CDR2 from the germline V gene are SEHNR and FQNEAQ (reference sequence). The V gene end was trimmed by 5 bases and the J gene end by 4 bases; junction bases not matched to a gene: 10. There are 17 residues in the CDR3. The DNA of the CDR3 is TGTGCCAGCAGCCCCAATGACAGGGGGCGAGTTAATGAAAAACTGTTTTTT. It translates to CASSPNDRGRVNEKLFF.